A selection of T cell receptor beta chains follows, all from one sample in a study of blood T cell repertoires in COVID-19. Here immunoSEQ multiplex PCR was the method, and the copy in TCRdb shows in-frame clones only, minus some. The sample carries 200,000 to 300,000 clones, approximately 81% recorded once. Specimen: peripheral blood. These receptors all come from a man in his sixties with acute or convalescent COVID-19. The CDR3 runs from the conserved cysteine through the conserved F or W. D genes are given only for firm matches. Part of the rows lack a size; the others show once, few, many or a class for expanded clones.

clone_size	v_call	d_call	j_call	cdr3_aa	cdr3_nt
NA	TRBV21-1	NA	TRBJ2-7	CASSKNSRPYEQYF	TGTGCCAGCAGCAAGAACTCCCGTCCCTACGAGCAGTACTTC
NA	TRBV2	NA	TRBJ1-6	CASTMQAGYSPLHF	TGTGCCAGCACCATGCAGGCCGGCTATTCACCCCTCCACTTT
NA	TRBV6-1	NA	TRBJ1-1	CASSERRRTEAFF	TGTGCCAGCAGTGAACGGCGGAGGACTGAAGCTTTCTTT
NA	TRBV7-9	NA	TRBJ1-1	CASSPTGIALNTEAFF	TGTGCCAGCAGCCCAACAGGGATTGCCCTGAACACTGAAGCTTTCTTT
once	TRBV5-6	TRBD1	TRBJ1-2	CASSKTGQEDYGYTF	TGTGCCAGCAGCAAGACAGGGCAGGAAGACTATGGCTACACCTTC
NA	TRBV27	TRBD1	TRBJ2-7	CASSPRGLYEQYF	TGTGCCAGCAGTCCAAGGGGGCTCTACGAGCAGTACTTC
NA	TRBV6-6	TRBD1	TRBJ1-2	CASSPDRGYGYTF	TGTGCCAGCAGCCCCGACAGGGGGTATGGCTACACCTTC
NA	TRBV29-1	TRBD1	TRBJ1-1	CSVRTGATEAFF	TGCAGCGTCCGGACAGGAGCAACTGAAGCTTTCTTT
NA	TRBV29-1	TRBD2	TRBJ2-3	CSVWDGGAPDTQYF	TGCAGCGTATGGGACGGGGGGGCCCCAGATACGCAGTATTTT
NA	TRBV7-2	TRBD1	TRBJ2-1	CASSLHRGYNEQFF	TGTGCCAGCAGCTTACACAGGGGCTACAATGAGCAGTTCTTC
NA	TRBV6-2/TRBV6-3	TRBD2	TRBJ2-3	CASSYSGPGLAPNPGTDTQYF	TGTGCCAGCAGTTACTCGGGCCCGGGACTAGCTCCTAATCCCGGCACAGATACGCAGTATTTT
NA	TRBV2	NA	TRBJ2-5	CASSEGVADRQETQYF	TGTGCCAGCAGTGAGGGGGTAGCGGACCGACAAGAGACCCAGTACTTC
NA	TRBV9	NA	TRBJ2-3	CASRGGDTQYF	TGTGCCAGCAGGGGGGGAGATACGCAGTATTTT
NA	TRBV2	TRBD1	TRBJ2-1	CASSAWTGGYNEQFF	TGTGCCAGCAGTGCTTGGACAGGGGGGTACAATGAGCAGTTCTTC
NA	TRBV5-1	NA	TRBJ2-7	CASSETGDSYEQYF	TGCGCCAGCAGTGAGACAGGAGACTCCTACGAGCAGTACTTC
NA	TRBV7-9	NA	TRBJ2-3	CASSLGAGPTDTQYF	TGTGCCAGCAGCTTAGGCGCAGGGCCCACAGATACGCAGTATTTT
few	TRBV5-6	TRBD1	TRBJ1-2	CASSRTGGGYTF	TGTGCCAGCAGCAGGACAGGGGGAGGCTACACCTTC
NA	TRBV28	NA	TRBJ1-2	CASSLFGTSQSNGYTF	TGTGCCAGCAGTTTATTCGGTACGTCCCAAAGTAATGGCTACACCTTC
NA	TRBV30	NA	TRBJ1-3	CAWSPTRDKRLGISGNTIYF	TGTGCCTGGAGCCCTACCCGGGACAAACGGCTAGGGATCTCTGGAAACACCATATATTTT
few	TRBV5-6	NA	TRBJ2-7	CASSSIRDFVYEQYF	TGTGCCAGCAGCTCCATCCGGGACTTTGTCTACGAGCAGTACTTC
NA	TRBV12-3/TRBV12-4	NA	TRBJ2-2	CASLGDTGELFF	TGTGCCAGCTTGGGAGACACCGGGGAGCTGTTTTTT
NA	TRBV24-1	NA	TRBJ1-6	CATSGQEGRPLHF	TGTGCCACCAGTGGCCAGGAGGGTCGACCCCTCCACTTT
NA	TRBV7-2	TRBD1	TRBJ1-5	CASSLGQGANQPQHF	TGTGCCAGCAGCTTAGGTCAGGGGGCGAATCAGCCCCAGCATTTT
NA	TRBV7-3	TRBD2	TRBJ2-1	CASSSGGTYNEQFF	TGTGCCAGCAGCTCGGGGGGAACCTACAATGAGCAGTTCTTC
NA	TRBV6-5	NA	TRBJ1-1	CASTPAGGMNTEAFF	TGTGCCAGCACCCCAGCGGGGGGTATGAACACTGAAGCTTTCTTT
NA	TRBV3-1/TRBV3-2	TRBD2	TRBJ2-1	CASSQLAGVVVHEQFF	TGTGCCAGCAGCCAGCTAGCGGGTGTCGTGGTCCATGAGCAGTTCTTC
once	TRBV10-3	NA	TRBJ2-1	CAISEGLPSYNEQFF	TGTGCCATCAGTGAGGGACTTCCCTCCTACAATGAGCAGTTCTTC
NA	TRBV4-2	NA	TRBJ1-6	CASSQDGHDRPLHF	TGTGCCAGCAGCCAAGATGGACATGACAGGCCCCTCCACTTT
NA	TRBV19	NA	TRBJ1-2	CASSIETYNYGYTF	TGTGCCAGTAGTATCGAGACTTATAACTATGGCTACACCTTC
NA	TRBV6-1	NA	TRBJ2-7	CASRELTGMKPYEQYF	TGTGCCAGCAGGGAACTAACAGGGATGAAACCCTACGAGCAGTACTTC
NA	TRBV7-9	NA	TRBJ1-2	CASSPREAAGSYGYTF	TGTGCCAGCAGCCCCCGCGAAGCAGCGGGTTCCTATGGCTACACCTTC
once	TRBV11-3	TRBD1	TRBJ2-1	CASSLGDRGYNEQFF	TGTGCCAGCAGCTTAGGGGACAGGGGATACAATGAGCAGTTCTTC
NA	TRBV6-5	NA	TRBJ2-2	CASSYLRGELFF	TGTGCCAGCAGTTATTTACGGGGGGAGCTGTTTTTT
NA	TRBV3-1/TRBV3-2	TRBD2	TRBJ2-7	CASRPPSGGQQYF	TGTGCCAGCAGGCCTCCCAGCGGGGGACAGCAGTACTTC
NA	TRBV4-3	TRBD1	TRBJ2-7	CASSPTLDRAYEQYF	TGCGCCAGCAGCCCTACTTTGGACAGGGCCTACGAGCAGTACTTC
NA	TRBV7-2	NA	TRBJ1-5	CASSLPGFRNQPQHF	TGTGCCAGCAGCCTGCCGGGATTCCGCAATCAGCCCCAGCATTTT
NA	TRBV7-3	NA	TRBJ2-5	CASSPVGGTQETQYF	TGTGCCAGCAGCCCCGTGGGGGGAACCCAAGAGACCCAGTACTTC
NA	TRBV11-2	NA	TRBJ1-2	CASNSDTFNYGYTF	TGTGCCAGCAACTCTGACACGTTTAACTATGGCTACACCTTC
NA	TRBV5-3	NA	TRBJ1-1	CARKFFSEAFF	TGTGCCAGAAAATTTTTTAGTGAAGCTTTCTTT
few	TRBV5-4	NA	TRBJ2-2	CASSLMRLGGGELFF	TGTGCCAGCAGCTTGATGAGGCTAGGTGGCGGGGAGCTGTTTTTT
NA	TRBV14	TRBD1	TRBJ1-2	CASSQRYFFWDRANSNYGYTF	TGTGCCAGCAGCCAAAGATACTTCTTCTGGGACAGGGCTAACTCTAACTATGGCTACACCTTC
NA	TRBV6-5	NA	TRBJ1-1	CASTLEGGMNTEAFF	TGTGCCAGCACCCTGGAGGGGGGGATGAACACTGAAGCTTTCTTT
NA	TRBV7-8	NA	TRBJ1-5	CASSLAQFQGYQPQHF	TGTGCCAGCAGCTTAGCGCAGTTTCAGGGCTACCAGCCCCAGCATTTT
NA	TRBV3-1/TRBV3-2	NA	TRBJ2-5	CASSQRAGNRETQYF	TGTGCCAGCAGCCAAAGGGCAGGGAACCGGGAGACCCAGTACTTC
NA	TRBV19	TRBD2	TRBJ2-1	CASTPSGMPNEQFF	TGTGCCAGTACCCCTAGCGGGATGCCCAATGAGCAGTTCTTC